This T cell receptor (beta chain) stems from a study of identical twins. General study results and limits: With abundant cord blood beta clonotypes, insertions were fewer; memory repertoires showed no such pattern. Models underpredicted monozygotic twin sharing of out-of-frame TCR alpha. Conclusions rested on cross-sectional statistics rather than following the same donors.

TCRdb recomputed calls from the 5' RACE reads with MiXCR, one row per CDR3 protein. The sample comprises 350,000 to 450,000 distinct CDR3 sequences, approximately 17% of which are singletons, and roughly 12% rests with the top ten. As concerns this clonotype: Antigen unknown.

This receptor was obtained from a man aged 50 to 60 in good health. The sequencing input was naive T cells sorted from blood.

The CDR3: CASSQFLMRQKNYGYTF. Here the CDR3 DNA reads TGTGCCAGCAGCCAGTTCTTAATGAGACAGAAGAACTATGGCTACACCTTC. The chain recombines TRBV3-1 with TRBJ1-2; maybe TRBD1 (5 bases). CDR1 and CDR2 (germline): LGHDT, YNNKEL (reference sequence). The CDR3 loop spans 17 amino acids. Trimming took off 3 bases at V and 2 bases at J, with 19 bases between the two ends.